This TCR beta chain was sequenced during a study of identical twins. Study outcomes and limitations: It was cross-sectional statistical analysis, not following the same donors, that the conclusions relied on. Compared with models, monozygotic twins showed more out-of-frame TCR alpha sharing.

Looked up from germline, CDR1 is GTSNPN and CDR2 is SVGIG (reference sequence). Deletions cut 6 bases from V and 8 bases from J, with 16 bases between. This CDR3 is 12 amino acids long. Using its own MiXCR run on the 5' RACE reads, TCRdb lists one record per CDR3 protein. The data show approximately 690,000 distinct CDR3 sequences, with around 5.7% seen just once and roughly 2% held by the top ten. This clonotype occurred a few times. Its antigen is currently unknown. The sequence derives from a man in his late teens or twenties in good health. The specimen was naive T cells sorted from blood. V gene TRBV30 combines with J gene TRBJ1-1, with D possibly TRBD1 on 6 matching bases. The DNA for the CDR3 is TGTGCCTGCCGGGGGGCCGCTGCCGAAGCTTTCTTT. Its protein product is CACRGAAAEAFF.